The 28 T cell receptor beta chains reported below all come from one sample, sequenced in a study of T cell repertoires in cytomegalovirus infection. From the reads, TCRdb called clonotypes with MiXCR, one entry per CDR3 protein. The sample includes around 450,000 distinct CDR3 sequences, roughly 30% of them seen just once. Material: PBMCs. Receptors originate from a human donor in good health (CMV status not recorded). Some clones in this sample may be carry-over from other donors' samples.

This clonotype has just a few counts. The chain employs TRBV4-3 and TRBJ2-3; D is unresolved. There are 15 residues in the CDR3. Trimming shortened V by 0 bases and J by 8 bases, and 15 bases separated the two germline ends. Germline V gives CDR1 LGHNA, CDR2 YSLEER. CDR3 loop: CASSQDQLPRFTQYF. CDR3 nucleotide sequence: TGCGCCAGCAGCCAAGATCAACTTCCACGGTTTACGCAGTATTTT.

This clonotype was seen at least ten times. This chain connects TRBV12-3 or TRBV12-4 to TRBJ1-5, with 12 positions matching TRBD1. This CDR3 spans 19 amino acids. V was pared by 6 bases and J by 7 bases, with 19 bases of the junction left unmatched. CDR3 in DNA: TGTGCCAGCAGAATTTTTTTCTTGGGGACAGGGGGCGCGAAACAGCCCCAGCATTTT. Protein: CASRIFFLGTGGAKQPQHF.

Concerning this clonotype: This CDR3 is missing its conserved last phenylalanine or tryptophan, likely due to a read error. The chain joins TRBV28 to TRBJ2-7; D possibly corresponds to TRBD1 (6 bases). Germline V gives CDR1 MDHEN, CDR2 SYDVKM. This CDR3 spans 13 amino acids. Trimming left V 8 bases short and J 3 bases short, with 14 bases between. This chain's CDR3 is CASGRGVGYEQYC. The CDR3 coding sequence is TGTGCCAGCGGCAGGGGCGTCGGCTACGAGCAGTACTGC.

This clonotype was picked up many times. The chain has TRBV27 and TRBJ2-1; the D is unclear. Trimming stripped 0 bases from V and 8 bases from J, with 11 bases between. Germline V gene data show CDR1 as MNHEY and CDR2 as SMNVEV (reference sequence). The CDR3 extends over 14 amino acids. The CDR3 DNA sequence: TGTGCCAGCAGTTTATCCGGGCGGAGACATGAGCAGTTCTTC. It specifies CASSLSGRRHEQFF.

V gene TRBV27 combines with J gene TRBJ2-3; D is ambiguous. Deletions cut 2 bases from V and 5 bases from J, with 8 bases between. The CDR3 spans 13 residues. The germline V gene has CDR1 MNHEY and CDR2 SMNVEV (reference sequence). The CDR3 coding sequence is TGTGCCAGCAGTTTAATGCTTGGAGATACGCAGTATTTT. Its protein is CASSLMLGDTQYF.

Remarks on this clonotype: Given a much more abundant clone one base away, this may be a read error. The V gene is TRBV7-2, the J gene TRBJ2-7; 7 bases are shared with TRBD2. The length of the CDR3 is 15 residues. The germline CDR1 and CDR2 sequences are SGHTA and FQGNSA. V lost 1 base and J lost 9; bases outside the gene matches: 12. The CDR3 sequence: CASSLGAREGDAQYF. The CDR3 nucleotides are TGTGCCAGCAGCTTAGGTGCCAGGGAGGGAGACGCGCAGTACTTC.

CDR3 sequence reads: CASSLRIDEQYF. The CDR3 nucleotides are TGTGCCAGCAGCTTACGGATAGACGAGCAGTACTTC. The chain recombines TRBV7-9 with TRBJ2-7; D ambiguous. Per germline, CDR1 SEHNR and CDR2 FQNEAQ (reference sequence). V lost 2 bases and J 5 bases, leaving 7 bases between the germline ends. The CDR3 is 12 amino acids.

This clonotype has a single count. Being one base from a much bigger clone, this may be a read error. The J gene is TRBJ2-7, the V gene TRBV4-3, with 7 bases matching TRBD1. CDR1 is LGHNA and CDR2 is YSLEER in the germline V gene. The CDR3 consists of 16 residues. The CDR3 DNA follows: TGCGCCAGCAGCCAAGACCTCGACAGGGAGTTGTACGAGCCGTACTTC. This sequence encodes CASSQDLDRELYEPYF.

V is TRBV10-3 and J is TRBJ2-1; tentatively, D is TRBD2 (5 bases). From germline, CDR1 is ENHRY and CDR2 SYGVKD. V gave up 4 bases and J gave up 8 bases, with 9 bases separating them. The CDR3 spans 12 residues. The DNA for the CDR3 is TGTGCCATCAGTGGAGGGTCCCATGAGCAGTTCTTC. As protein: CAISGGSHEQFF.

The chain has TRBV6-1 and TRBJ2-7, with D uncertain. Germline V gives CDR1 MNHNS, CDR2 SASEGT. Trimming removed 1 base at V and 0 bases at J, with 4 bases between. This CDR3 contains 13 residues. DNA for the CDR3: TGTGCCAGCAGTGAAGGCCACTCCTACGAGCAGTACTTC. Its protein is CASSEGHSYEQYF.

V and J are TRBV5-4 and TRBJ2-5, with 7 bases lining up with TRBD1. The CDR3 covers 12 residues. Trimming cost V 5 bases and J 2 bases; bases outside gene matches: 0. Germline lookup yields CDR1 SGHNT and CDR2 YYREEE (reference sequence). The CDR3 sequence is CASRGQQETQYF. As DNA, the CDR3 is TGTGCCAGCAGGGGACAGCAAGAGACCCAGTACTTC.

There are many counts of this clonotype. The rearrangement uses TRBV11-2 and TRBJ1-1; D may be TRBD1 (5 bases). The CDR3 totals 12 residues. V was cut by 1 base and J by 11 bases, with 11 bases left in between. CDR1 and CDR2 (germline): SGHAT, FQNNGV. CDR3: CASSLGGGGAFF. Here the CDR3 DNA reads TGTGCCAGCAGCTTAGGAGGCGGGGGGGCTTTCTTT.

This clonotype has a handful of counts. This sequence joins TRBV20-1 and TRBJ2-7; D call uncertain. Trimming stripped 3 bases from V and 5 bases from J, with 8 bases between. CDR1 is DFQATT and CDR2 is SNEGSKA in the germline V gene (reference sequence). This CDR3 is 11 amino acids long. The chain's CDR3 is CSARGGNEQYF. DNA for the CDR3: TGCAGTGCTAGGGGTGGAAACGAGCAGTACTTC.

With regard to this clonotype: This may come from a read error, since a much larger clone is one base off. The V gene is TRBV12-3 or TRBV12-4, the J gene TRBJ2-3, with TRBD2 matching over 12 bases. V lost 7 bases, J lost 6 bases, and 17 bases stayed unmatched. The CDR3 runs to 18 residues. The CDR3 DNA follows: TGTGCCAGCACCACCCCGCGGGGAAGACTAGCGGGGGCGGATACGCAGTATTTT. This sequence encodes CASTTPRGRLAGADTQYF.

This clonotype was recorded many times. V gene TRBV27 combines with J gene TRBJ1-3; D might be TRBD1 (6 bases). In germline, CDR1 is MNHEY, CDR2 SMNVEV (reference sequence). The CDR3 sequence is 14 residues long. With 2 bases removed from V and 2 bases from J, the gap between germline ends came to 7 bases. The CDR3 DNA sequence: TGTGCCAGCAGTTTACAGGGGACTGGAAACACCATATATTTT. Encoded protein: CASSLQGTGNTIYF.

This clonotype has more than one count but fewer than ten. V and J are TRBV5-6 and TRBJ2-3; D is uncertain. V shed 5 bases and J shed 1 base, with 14 bases lying between them. The CDR3 length is 15 residues. Germline V gene lookup returns CDR1 SGHDT and CDR2 YYEEEE. The CDR3 DNA follows: TGTGCCAGCAGGGAAAAGACCTACGGCACAGATACGCAGTATTTT. This codes for CASREKTYGTDTQYF.

The V and J genes are TRBV28 and TRBJ1-5; TRBD1 is a possible D gene (5 bases). This CDR3 contains 13 residues. The ends were cut back, 3 bases at V and 7 bases at J, with 10 bases in the middle. Germline V gene data show CDR1 as MDHEN and CDR2 as SYDVKM. CDR3 amino acids: CASSFFQGQPQHF. The CDR3 nucleotides read TGTGCCAGCAGTTTCTTTCAGGGACAGCCCCAGCATTTT.

This clonotype was counted ten times or more. The chain recombines TRBV7-2 with TRBJ2-4, with TRBD2 identical over 11 bases. V trimming: 5 bases; J trimming: 4 bases; junction bases outside the gene matches: 4. The CDR3 loop spans 15 amino acids. Germline V gene data show CDR1 as SGHTA and CDR2 as FQGNSA. CDR3 protein: CASSATSGEKNIQYF. DNA for the CDR3: TGTGCCAGCAGCGCGACTAGCGGGGAGAAAAACATTCAGTACTTC.

Points on this clonotype: One end of the junction varies from germline; a read error may be responsible. The genes are TRBV11-1 and TRBJ1-2, with D perhaps matching TRBD1 (5 bases). The germline gives CDR1 SGHAT, CDR2 FQDESV (reference sequence). CDR3 size: 14 residues. CDR3 nucleotide sequence: TGTGCCAGCAGCCCGGGACTCCAAAACTATTGCTACACCTTC. Residues: CASSPGLQNYCYTF.

CDR3 nucleotides: TGTGCCAGCAGCCCCCGGACAGGCTCGAACACTGAAGCTTTCTTT. Translated: CASSPRTGSNTEAFF. This rearrangement joins TRBV11-2 to TRBJ1-1; 7 bases map to TRBD1. The V gene end was trimmed by 5 bases and the J gene end by 1 base; junction bases not matched to a gene: 7. This CDR3 is 15 amino acids long. From germline, CDR1 is SGHAT and CDR2 FQNNGV.

This clonotype has at least ten counts. The chain has TRBV12-3 or TRBV12-4 and TRBJ2-7, with unresolved D. V was pared by 9 bases and J by 6 bases, with 12 bases between. This CDR3 is built from 11 residues. The CDR3 DNA follows: TGTGCCAGACGCCTTGGGGTCGAGCAGTACTTC. Amino acid sequence: CARRLGVEQYF.

This clonotype was recorded only once. The chain has TRBV11-2 and TRBJ1-2; D call uncertain. This CDR3 region has 15 residues. CDR1 is SGHAT and CDR2 is FQNNGV in the germline V gene. Trimming stripped 5 bases from V and 2 bases from J, with 15 bases between. The CDR3 DNA follows: TGTGCCAGCAGCCCCACCCCGGCCAGGAACTATGGCTACACCTTC. Translation: CASSPTPARNYGYTF.

The chain recombines TRBV4-3 with TRBJ1-2, with D possibly being TRBD1 (5 bases). This CDR3 spans 17 amino acids. Germline loops: CDR1 LGHNA, CDR2 YSLEER. The V end lost 4 bases, the J end lost 8 bases, and 26 bases lay between the germline ends. The CDR3: CASSRLTTHRNGGGYTF. In DNA, the CDR3 is TGCGCCAGCAGCCGCCTTACTACCCACAGGAATGGGGGGGGCTACACCTTC.

This clonotype showed up just a few times. This chain connects TRBV20-1 to TRBJ1-1; no definite D call. The CDR3 loop spans 12 amino acids. Germline CDR1 reads DFQATT; CDR2 reads SNEGSKA (reference sequence). The V end lost 2 bases, the J end lost 1 base, and 5 bases lay between the germline ends. The CDR3 loop is CSARPRNTEAFF. The CDR3 DNA sequence: TGCAGTGCTAGACCGCGGAACACTGAAGCTTTCTTT.

The V and J genes are TRBV28 and TRBJ2-5; TRBD2 agrees at 14 bases. Germline V lookup: CDR1 MDHEN, CDR2 SYDVKM. The CDR3 is 17 amino acids. Trimming took 5 bases from V and 2 from J; bases not matched to a gene: 7. Here the CDR3 reads CASSLPGLAGGQETQYF. DNA of the CDR3: TGTGCCAGCAGTCTCCCCGGACTAGCGGGGGGTCAAGAGACCCAGTACTTC.

This clonotype was counted at least ten times. The chain is built from TRBV7-8 and TRBJ2-4; 8 nucleotides match TRBD2. CDR3 length: 14 amino acids. Germline CDR1 and CDR2: SGHVS and FQNEAQ. Unmatched junction bases numbered 5, after V lost 5 bases and J lost 5 bases. The CDR3 nucleotides are TGTGCCAGCAGCCGCGGGGGGACCGAAAACATTCAGTACTTC. Amino acids: CASSRGGTENIQYF. Complete variable domain (other parts from reference TRBV7-8 and TRBJ2-4): GAGVSQSPRYKVAKRGQDVALRCDPISGHVSLFWYQQALGQGPEFLTYFQNEAQLDKSGLPSDRFFAERPEGSVSTLKIQRTQQEDSAVYLCASSRGGTENIQYFGAGTRLSVL.

This clonotype was counted a few times. The chain is built from TRBV4-1 and TRBJ1-4; D is undetermined. This CDR3 spans 16 amino acids. Trimming took 0 bases from V and 0 from J, leaving 8 bases between them. Per germline, CDR1 MGHRA and CDR2 YSYEKL. CDR3 sequence (DNA): TGCGCCAGCAGCCAAGACCCTCCTCCAACTAATGAAAAACTGTTTTTT. This translates into CASSQDPPPTNEKLFF.

Comments on this clonotype: Compared with germline, one end of the junction differs, possibly owing to a read error. V and J are TRBV7-2 and TRBJ1-1; D might be TRBD1 (5 bases). The CDR3 loop spans 13 amino acids. CDR1 and CDR2 (germline): SGHTA, FQGNSA. CDR3 residues: CDSIVQGLLRAFF. CDR3 bases: TGTGACAGCATCGTGCAGGGCCTGCTCCGAGCTTTCTTT. Filled out from reference TRBV7-2 and TRBJ1-1, the complete variable domain reads GAGVSQSPSNKVTEKGKDVELRCDPISGHTALYWYRQSLGQGLEFLIYFQGNSAPDKSGLPSDRFSAERTGGSVSTLTIQRTQQEDSAVYLCDSIVQGLLRAFFGQGTRLTVV.